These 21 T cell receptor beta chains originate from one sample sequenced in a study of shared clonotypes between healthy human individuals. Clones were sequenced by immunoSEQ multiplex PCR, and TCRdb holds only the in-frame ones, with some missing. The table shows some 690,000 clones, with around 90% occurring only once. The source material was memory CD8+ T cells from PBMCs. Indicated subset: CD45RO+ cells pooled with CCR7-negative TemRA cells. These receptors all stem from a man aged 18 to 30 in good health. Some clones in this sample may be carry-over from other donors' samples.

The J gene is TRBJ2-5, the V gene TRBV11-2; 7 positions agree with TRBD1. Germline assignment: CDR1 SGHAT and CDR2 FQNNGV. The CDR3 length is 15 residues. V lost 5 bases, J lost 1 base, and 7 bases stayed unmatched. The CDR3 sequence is CASSPGDRVQETQYF. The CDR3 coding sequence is TGTGCCAGCAGCCCAGGAGACAGGGTCCAAGAGACCCAGTACTTC.

CDR3 amino acids: CASSSMTAGGQDTQYF. The CDR3 DNA reads as TGTGCCAGCAGCTCTATGACAGCGGGAGGGCAAGATACGCAGTATTTT. The rearrangement uses TRBV7-9 and TRBJ2-3, with TRBD2 matching 10 bases. The CDR3 is 16 amino acids. CDR1 and CDR2 (germline): SEHNR, FQNEAQ (reference sequence). The V and J ends lost 4 bases and 5 bases, in that order; junction bases with no gene match: 9.

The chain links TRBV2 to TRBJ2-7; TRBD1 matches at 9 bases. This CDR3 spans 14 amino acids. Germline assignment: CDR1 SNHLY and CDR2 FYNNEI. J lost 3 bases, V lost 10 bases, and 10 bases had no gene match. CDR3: CAIPSGQGDYEQYF. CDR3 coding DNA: TGTGCCATCCCTTCGGGACAGGGCGACTACGAGCAGTACTTC.

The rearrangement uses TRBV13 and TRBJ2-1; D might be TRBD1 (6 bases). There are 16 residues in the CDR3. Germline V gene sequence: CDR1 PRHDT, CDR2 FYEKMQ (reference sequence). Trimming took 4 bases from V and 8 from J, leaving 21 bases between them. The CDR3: CASSSPSGTRPDEQFF. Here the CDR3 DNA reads TGTGCCAGCAGCTCCCCCTCCGGGACAAGGCCCGATGAGCAGTTCTTC.

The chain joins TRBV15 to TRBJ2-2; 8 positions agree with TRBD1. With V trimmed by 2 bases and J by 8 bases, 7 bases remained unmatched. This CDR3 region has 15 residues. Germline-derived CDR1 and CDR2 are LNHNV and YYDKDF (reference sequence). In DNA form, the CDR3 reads TGTGCCACCAGCAGACCTCAGGGGGCGGAGGGGGAGCTGTTTTTT. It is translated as CATSRPQGAEGELFF.

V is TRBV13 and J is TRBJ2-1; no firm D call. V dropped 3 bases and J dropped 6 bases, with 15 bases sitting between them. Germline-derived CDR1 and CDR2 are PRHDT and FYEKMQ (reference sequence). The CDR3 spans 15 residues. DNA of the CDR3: TGTGCCAGCAGCTTCAACGTCGTCGGAGTCAATGAGCAGTTCTTC. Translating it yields CASSFNVVGVNEQFF.

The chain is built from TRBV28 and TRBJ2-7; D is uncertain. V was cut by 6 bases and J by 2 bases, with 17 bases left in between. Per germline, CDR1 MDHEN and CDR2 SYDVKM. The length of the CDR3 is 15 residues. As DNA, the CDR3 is TGTGCCAGCAGCCCAATTCCACGCAATCCCTACGAGCAGTACTTC. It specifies CASSPIPRNPYEQYF.

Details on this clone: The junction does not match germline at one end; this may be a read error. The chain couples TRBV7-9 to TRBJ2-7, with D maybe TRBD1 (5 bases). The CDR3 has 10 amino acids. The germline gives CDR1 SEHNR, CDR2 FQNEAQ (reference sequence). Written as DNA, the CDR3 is TGTGCCAGCAGCTTGCAACAGGAAGACTTC. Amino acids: CASSLQQEDF.

This CDR3 reads CASSPEAVSSYNEQFF. In DNA form, the CDR3 reads TGTGCCAGCAGCCCGGAAGCGGTGAGCTCCTACAATGAGCAGTTCTTC. The chain joins TRBV13 to TRBJ2-1; tentatively, D is TRBD2 (5 bases). Germline V gives CDR1 PRHDT, CDR2 FYEKMQ (reference sequence). The CDR3 runs 16 residues. Trimming shortened V by 5 bases and J by 0 bases, and 14 bases separated the two germline ends.

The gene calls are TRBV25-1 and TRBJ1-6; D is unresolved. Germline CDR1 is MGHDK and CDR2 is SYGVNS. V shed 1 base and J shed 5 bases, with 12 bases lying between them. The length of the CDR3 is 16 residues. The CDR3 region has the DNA TGTGCCAGCAGTGAATTTAGAACGGCTCATAATTCACCCCTCCACTTT. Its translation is CASSEFRTAHNSPLHF.

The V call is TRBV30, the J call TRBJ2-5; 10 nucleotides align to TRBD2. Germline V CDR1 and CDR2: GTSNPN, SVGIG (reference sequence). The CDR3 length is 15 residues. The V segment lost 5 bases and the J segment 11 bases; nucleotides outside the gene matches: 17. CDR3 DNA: TGTGCCTGGGTGGACCTCCTAGCGGGAGAAAGAAGGCAGTACTTC. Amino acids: CAWVDLLAGERRQYF.

CDR3 in amino acids: CASSPRLGGRPQHF. CDR3 DNA sequence: TGTGCCAGTAGTCCTCGACTGGGCGGGCGGCCCCAGCATTTT. J is TRBJ1-5 and V is TRBV19, with D unclear. This CDR3 has 14 amino acids. Germline CDR1 reads LNHDA; CDR2 reads SQIVND (reference sequence). Trimming shortened V by 5 bases and J by 9 bases, and 17 bases separated the two germline ends. Drawing the rest from reference TRBV19 and TRBJ1-5, the complete variable domain is DGGITQSPKYLFRKEGQNVTLSCEQNLNHDAMYWYRQDPGQGLRLIYYSQIVNDFQKGDIAEGYSVSREKKESFPLTVTSAQKNPTAFYLCASSPRLGGRPQHFGDGTRLSIL.

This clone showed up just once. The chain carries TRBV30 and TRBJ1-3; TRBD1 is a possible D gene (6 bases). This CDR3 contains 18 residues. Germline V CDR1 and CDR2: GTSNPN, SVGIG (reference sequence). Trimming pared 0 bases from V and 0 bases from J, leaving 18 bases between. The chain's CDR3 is CAWSVNVGGPSSGNTIYF. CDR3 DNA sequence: TGTGCCTGGAGTGTAAACGTTGGGGGCCCCAGCTCTGGAAACACCATATATTTT.

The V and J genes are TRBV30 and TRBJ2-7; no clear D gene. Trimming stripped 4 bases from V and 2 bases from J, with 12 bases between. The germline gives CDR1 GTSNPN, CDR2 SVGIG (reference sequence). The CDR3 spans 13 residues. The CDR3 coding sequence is TGTGCCTGGATGGGAACGGAAGCCTACGAGCAGTACTTC. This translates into CAWMGTEAYEQYF. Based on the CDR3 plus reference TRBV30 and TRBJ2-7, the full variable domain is SQTIHQWPATLVQPVGSPLSLECTVEGTSNPNLYWYRQAAGRGLQLLFYSVGIGQISSEVPQNLSASRPQDRQFILSSKKLLLSDSGFYLCAWMGTEAYEQYFGPGTRLTVT.

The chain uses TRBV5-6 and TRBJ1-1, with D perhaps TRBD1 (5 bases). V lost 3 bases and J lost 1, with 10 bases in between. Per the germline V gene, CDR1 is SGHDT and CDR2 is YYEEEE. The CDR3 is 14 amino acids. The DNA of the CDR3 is TGTGCCAGCAGCTATGGGACGGCGAACACTGAAGCTTTCTTT. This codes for CASSYGTANTEAFF.

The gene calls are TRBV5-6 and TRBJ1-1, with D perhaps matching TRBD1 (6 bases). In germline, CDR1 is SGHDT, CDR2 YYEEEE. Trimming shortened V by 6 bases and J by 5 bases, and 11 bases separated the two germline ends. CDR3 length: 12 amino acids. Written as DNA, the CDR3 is TGTGCCAGCACCCTGGGGGCTACTGAAGCTTTCTTT. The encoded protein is CASTLGATEAFF.

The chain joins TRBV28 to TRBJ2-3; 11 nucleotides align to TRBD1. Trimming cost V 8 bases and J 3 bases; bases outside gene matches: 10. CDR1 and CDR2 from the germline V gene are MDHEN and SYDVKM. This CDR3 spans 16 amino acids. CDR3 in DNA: TGTGCCAGCGAATTTCCCGGGACAGGGGGGACAGATACGCAGTATTTT. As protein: CASEFPGTGGTDTQYF.

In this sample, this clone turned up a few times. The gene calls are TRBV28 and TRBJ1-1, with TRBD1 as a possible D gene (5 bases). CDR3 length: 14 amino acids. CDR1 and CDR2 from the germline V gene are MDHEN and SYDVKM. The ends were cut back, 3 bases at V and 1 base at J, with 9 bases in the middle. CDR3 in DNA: TGTGCCAGCAGTTTCGACAGCCGGAACACTGAAGCTTTCTTT. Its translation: CASSFDSRNTEAFF.

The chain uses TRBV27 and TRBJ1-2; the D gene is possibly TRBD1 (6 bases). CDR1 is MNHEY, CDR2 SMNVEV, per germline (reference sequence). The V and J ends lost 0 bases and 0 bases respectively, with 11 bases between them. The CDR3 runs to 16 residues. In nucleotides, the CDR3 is TGTGCCAGCAGTTTATCGTCCCAGGGGCCTAACTATGGCTACACCTTC. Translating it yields CASSLSSQGPNYGYTF.

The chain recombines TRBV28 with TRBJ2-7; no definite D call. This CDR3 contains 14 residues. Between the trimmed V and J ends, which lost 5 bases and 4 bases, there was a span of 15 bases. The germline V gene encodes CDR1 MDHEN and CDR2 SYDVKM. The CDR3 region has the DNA TGTGCCAGCAGTCCACGGACCTACTTATACGAGCAGTACTTC. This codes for CASSPRTYLYEQYF. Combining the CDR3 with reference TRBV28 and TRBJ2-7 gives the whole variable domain DVKVTQSSRYLVKRTGEKVFLECVQDMDHENMFWYRQDPGLGLRLIYFSYDVKMKEKGDIPEGYSVSREKKERFSLILESASTNQTSMYLCASSPRTYLYEQYFGPGTRLTVT.

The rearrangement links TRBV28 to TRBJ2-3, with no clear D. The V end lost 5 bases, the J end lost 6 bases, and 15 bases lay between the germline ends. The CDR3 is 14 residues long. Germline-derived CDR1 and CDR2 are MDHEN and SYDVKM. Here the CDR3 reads CASSIQASTDTQYF. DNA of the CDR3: TGTGCCAGCAGTATCCAAGCATCAACGGATACGCAGTATTTT. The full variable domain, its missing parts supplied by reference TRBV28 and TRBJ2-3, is DVKVTQSSRYLVKRTGEKVFLECVQDMDHENMFWYRQDPGLGLRLIYFSYDVKMKEKGDIPEGYSVSREKKERFSLILESASTNQTSMYLCASSIQASTDTQYFGPGTRLTVL.